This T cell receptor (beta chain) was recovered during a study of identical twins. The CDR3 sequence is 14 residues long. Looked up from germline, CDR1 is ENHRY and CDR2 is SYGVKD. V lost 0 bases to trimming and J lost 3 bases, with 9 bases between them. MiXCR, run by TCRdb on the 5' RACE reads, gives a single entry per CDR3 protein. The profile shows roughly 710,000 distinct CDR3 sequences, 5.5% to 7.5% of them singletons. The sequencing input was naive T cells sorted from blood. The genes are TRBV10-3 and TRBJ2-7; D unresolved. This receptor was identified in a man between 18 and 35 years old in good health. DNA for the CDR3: TGTGCCATCAGTGAGTCGCAGAACTACTACGAGCAGTACTTC. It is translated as CAISESQNYYEQYF.